This T cell receptor (beta chain) was observed in a study of T cells expressing NK-cell markers. Turning to the study itself: HCMV seropositivity characterized most of the eight sequenced donors, and seronegativity one.

The germline gives CDR1 SGHTA, CDR2 FQGNSA. CDR3 length: 14 residues. Libraries used 5'RACE template switching adding universal primer site and UMIs. With the 5' RACE reads reprocessed, TCRdb shows one record per CDR3 protein and no DNA. The repertoire table contains about 390,000 distinct CDR3 sequences. Sequencing was performed on blood T cells: a sorted CD56 or NKG2C T cell subset, CD4+ or CD8+ T cells, or bulk PBMC T cells (not recorded which). The receptor was derived from a woman aged 45-65 years in good health. The chain uses TRBV7-2 and TRBJ2-4; as DNA is missing, the TRBD2 call by TCRdb cannot be tested. This CDR3 is CASSPSGNRDIQYF.